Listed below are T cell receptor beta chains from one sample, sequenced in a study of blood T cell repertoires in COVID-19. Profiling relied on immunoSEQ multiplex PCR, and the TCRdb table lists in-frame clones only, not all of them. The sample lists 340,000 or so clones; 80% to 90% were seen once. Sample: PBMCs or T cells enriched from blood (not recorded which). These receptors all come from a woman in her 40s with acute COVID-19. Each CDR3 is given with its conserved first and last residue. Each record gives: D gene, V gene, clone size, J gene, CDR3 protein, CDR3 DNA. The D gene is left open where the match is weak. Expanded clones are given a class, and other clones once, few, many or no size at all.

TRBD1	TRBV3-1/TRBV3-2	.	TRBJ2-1	CASSQDPIRDRDFF	TGTGCCAGCAGCCAAGACCCCATCCGGGACAGGGACTTCTTC
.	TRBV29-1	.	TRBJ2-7	CSVGATVSYEQYF	TGCAGCGTTGGGGCAACCGTCTCCTACGAGCAGTACTTC
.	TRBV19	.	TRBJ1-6	CASSIGPGSPLHF	TGTGCCAGTAGTATAGGGCCAGGGTCACCCCTCCACTTT
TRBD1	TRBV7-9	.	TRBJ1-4	CASSTGTGGNEKLFF	TGTGCCAGCAGCACGGGGACAGGGGGAAATGAAAAACTGTTTTTT
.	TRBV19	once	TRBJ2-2	CASRKLTGLTGELFF	TGTGCCAGTAGGAAATTGACAGGCCTCACCGGGGAGCTGTTTTTT
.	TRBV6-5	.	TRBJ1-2	CASSRQEGFYGYTF	TGTGCCAGCAGCCGCCAGGAGGGGTTCTATGGCTACACCTTC
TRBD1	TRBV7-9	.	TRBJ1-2	CASSLARDRGPINYGYTF	TGTGCCAGCAGCTTAGCCCGGGACAGGGGACCAATTAACTATGGCTACACCTTC
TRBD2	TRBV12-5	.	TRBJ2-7	CASGPGRGLAGPYEQYF	TGTGCTAGTGGTCCCGGGCGGGGTCTAGCGGGCCCCTACGAGCAGTACTTC
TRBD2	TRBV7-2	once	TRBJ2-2	CAGREGNTGELFF	TGTGCCGGCAGGGAGGGGAACACCGGGGAGCTGTTTTTT
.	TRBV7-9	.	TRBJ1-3	CASSRIGQSSGNTIYF	TGTGCCAGCAGTCGTATCGGACAGAGCTCTGGAAACACCATATATTTT
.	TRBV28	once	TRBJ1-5	CASSFEGINQPQHF	TGTGCCAGCAGTTTCGAGGGAATAAATCAGCCCCAGCATTTT
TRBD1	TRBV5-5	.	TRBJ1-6	CASSEPWTGHNSPLHF	TGTGCCAGCAGCGAACCTTGGACAGGGCATAATTCACCCCTCCACTTT
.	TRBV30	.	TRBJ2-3	CAWIPVSDTQYF	TGTGCCTGGATTCCTGTCTCAGATACGCAGTATTTT
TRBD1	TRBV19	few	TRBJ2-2	CASSLPDRGAGELFF	TGTGCCAGTAGTCTCCCGGACAGGGGAGCCGGGGAGCTGTTTTTT
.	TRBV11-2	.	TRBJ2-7	CASSLEVSGEQYF	TGTGCCAGCAGCTTAGAAGTGTCGGGCGAGCAGTACTTC
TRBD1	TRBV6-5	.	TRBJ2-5	CASSPRTGKETQYF	TGTGCCAGCAGTCCTCGGACAGGGAAAGAGACCCAGTACTTC
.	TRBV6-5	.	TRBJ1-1	CASSYTGNRNTEAFF	TGTGCCAGCAGTTACACGGGAAATAGGAACACTGAAGCTTTCTTT
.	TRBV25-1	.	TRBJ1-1	CASSPPQDSAEAFF	TGTGCCAGCAGCCCACCACAGGATTCCGCTGAAGCTTTCTTT
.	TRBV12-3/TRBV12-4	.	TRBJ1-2	CASSSSANYGYTF	TGTGCCAGCAGTTCCTCAGCTAACTATGGCTACACCTTC
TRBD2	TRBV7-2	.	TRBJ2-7	CASSLVLAGSSYEQYF	TGTGCCAGCAGCTTAGTCCTAGCGGGGAGCTCCTACGAGCAGTACTTC
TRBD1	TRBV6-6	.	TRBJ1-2	CATRTGGPYGYTF	TGTGCCACCCGGACAGGGGGCCCCTATGGCTACACCTTC
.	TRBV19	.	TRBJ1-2	CASTYQGFFRGYTF	TGTGCCAGTACCTACCAGGGATTTTTTCGTGGCTACACCTTC
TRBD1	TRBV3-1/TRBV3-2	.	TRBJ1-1	CASSRGQVNTEAFF	TGTGCCAGCAGTCGGGGACAGGTGAACACTGAAGCTTTCTTT
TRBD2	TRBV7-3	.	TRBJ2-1	CASSLRSPPRGLAFLAHEQFF	TGTGCCAGCAGCTTACGAAGCCCTCCGAGGGGACTAGCTTTTCTCGCGCATGAGCAGTTCTTC
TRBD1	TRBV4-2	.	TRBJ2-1	CASSLNRGLYNEQFF	TGTGCCAGCAGCCTTAACAGGGGGCTCTACAATGAGCAGTTCTTC
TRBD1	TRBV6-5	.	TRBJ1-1	CASSGTGGLNEAFF	TGTGCCAGCTCCGGGACAGGGGGCCTTAATGAAGCTTTCTTT
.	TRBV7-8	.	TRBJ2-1	CASSLRFGGGTNNEQFF	TGTGCCAGCAGCCTCCGTTTCGGTGGGGGCACTAACAATGAGCAGTTCTTC
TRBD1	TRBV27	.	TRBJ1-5	CASSSGGRGNQPQHF	TGTGCCAGCAGTTCAGGGGGCCGGGGCAATCAGCCCCAGCATTTT
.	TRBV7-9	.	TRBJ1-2	CASSLRKAGGYTF	TGTGCCAGCAGCTTACGGAAAGCGGGTGGCTACACCTTC
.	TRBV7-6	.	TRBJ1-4	CASSLAPTTNEKLFF	TGTGCCAGCAGCTTAGCACCTACAACTAATGAAAAACTGTTTTTT
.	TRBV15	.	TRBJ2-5	CATRTATKETQYF	TGTGCCACCAGGACAGCGACCAAAGAGACCCAGTACTTC
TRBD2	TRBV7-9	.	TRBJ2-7	CASSSQSGVGSYEQYF	TGTGCCAGCAGCTCACAGAGCGGGGTGGGGTCCTACGAGCAGTACTTC
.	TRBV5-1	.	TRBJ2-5	CASSLSHGGETQYF	TGCGCCAGCAGCCTATCCCATGGTGGAGAGACCCAGTACTTC
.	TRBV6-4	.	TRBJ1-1	CASSDGTEAFF	TGTGCCAGCAGTGACGGGACAGAAGCTTTCTTT
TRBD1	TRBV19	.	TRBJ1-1	CASSLGLRQGRTEAFF	TGTGCCAGTAGTTTAGGACTGAGACAGGGGCGCACTGAAGCTTTCTTT
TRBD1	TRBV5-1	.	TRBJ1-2	CASRWGQGAYGYTF	TGCGCCAGCAGATGGGGACAGGGGGCCTATGGCTACACCTTC
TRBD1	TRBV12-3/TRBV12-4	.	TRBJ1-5	CASSQDRNQPQHF	TGTGCCAGCAGCCAGGACAGGAACCAGCCCCAGCATTTT
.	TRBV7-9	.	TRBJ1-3	CASSLTPQGSGNTIYF	TGTGCCAGCAGCTTAACCCCACAGGGATCTGGAAACACCATATATTTT
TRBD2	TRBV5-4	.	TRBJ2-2	CASRAGAPGTGELFF	TGTGCCAGCAGGGCGGGAGCACCAGGGACCGGGGAGCTGTTTTTT
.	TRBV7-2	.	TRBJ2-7	CASSLGGADYEQYF	TGTGCCAGCAGCTTAGGGGGAGCCGACTACGAGCAGTACTTC
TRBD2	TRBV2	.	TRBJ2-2	CASSDMRLAGGGELFF	TGTGCCAGCAGTGACATGCGACTAGCGGGAGGGGGGGAGCTGTTTTTT
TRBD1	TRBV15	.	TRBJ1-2	CATSRASTGYYGYTF	TGTGCCACCAGCAGGGCTTCGACAGGGTACTATGGCTACACCTTC
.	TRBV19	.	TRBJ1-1	CASTGFGSKAFF	TGTGCCAGTACAGGTTTTGGGTCGAAAGCTTTCTTT
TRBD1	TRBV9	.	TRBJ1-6	CASSANTGGSPLHF	TGTGCCAGCAGCGCGAATACAGGGGGTTCACCCCTCCACTTT
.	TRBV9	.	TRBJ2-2	CASSVSGELWTGELFF	TGTGCCAGCAGCGTATCCGGGGAACTGTGGACCGGGGAGCTGTTTTTT
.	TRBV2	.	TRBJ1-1	CARKTGEATEAFF	TGTGCCCGGAAGACGGGGGAAGCCACTGAAGCTTTCTTT
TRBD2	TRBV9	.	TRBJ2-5	CASSVVFAGEKETQYF	TGTGCCAGCAGCGTAGTGTTCGCGGGAGAGAAAGAGACCCAGTACTTC
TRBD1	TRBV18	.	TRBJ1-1	CASSPRDRMNTEAFF	TGTGCCAGCTCACCGAGGGACAGAATGAACACTGAAGCTTTCTTT
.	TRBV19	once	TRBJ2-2	CASSMGRGLNTGELFF	TGTGCCAGTAGTATGGGGCGGGGGCTGAACACCGGGGAGCTGTTTTTT
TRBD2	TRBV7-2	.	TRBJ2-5	CASSLVASGGTLKKETQYF	TGTGCCAGCAGCTTAGTGGCTAGCGGGGGGACTCTAAAAAAAGAGACCCAGTACTTC
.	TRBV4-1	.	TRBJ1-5	CASSQHRDRQPQHF	TGCGCCAGCAGCCAACACAGGGATCGTCAGCCCCAGCATTTT
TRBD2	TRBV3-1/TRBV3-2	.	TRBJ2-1	CASSHLVGRGLADEQFF	TGTGCCAGCAGCCACCTTGTGGGAAGGGGACTAGCCGATGAGCAGTTCTTC
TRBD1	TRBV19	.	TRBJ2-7	CASSIPGGQEYF	TGTGCCAGTAGCATCCCAGGGGGACAAGAGTACTTC
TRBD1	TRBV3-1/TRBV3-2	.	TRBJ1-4	CASSLRQGGEKLFF	TGTGCCAGCAGCCTACGACAGGGTGGAGAAAAACTGTTTTTT
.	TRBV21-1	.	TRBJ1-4	CASTTMAHDRGDEKLFF	TGTGCCAGCACCACTATGGCTCACGACAGGGGGGATGAAAAACTGTTTTTT
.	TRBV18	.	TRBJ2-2	CASSPQLQSNTGELFF	TGTGCCAGCTCACCACAGCTCCAATCGAACACCGGGGAGCTGTTTTTT